Following are 32 T cell receptor beta chains from one sample sequenced in a study of cytomegalovirus exposure and HLA in healthy donors. The PCR was carried out with 60 Vbeta primers and 13 Jbeta primers. Here immunoSEQ multiplex PCR was the method, and the copy in TCRdb shows in-frame clones only, minus some. The profile shows 95,000 to 150,000 clones, around 66% of them singletons. The sequenced sample consisted of PBMCs. Receptors were obtained from a man between 18 and 35 years old in good health and CMV-seronegative.

The chain employs TRBV28 and TRBJ1-2; no definite D call. V was cut by 2 bases and J by 6 bases, with 13 bases left in between. Germline V gene data show CDR1 as MDHEN and CDR2 as SYDVKM. The CDR3 contains 14 residues. CDR3 in DNA: TGTGCCAGCAGTTTAAAGATGGCCGGAGATGGCTACACCTTC. This sequence encodes CASSLKMAGDGYTF.

This clone was picked up a small number of times. The chain couples TRBV5-1 to TRBJ2-5; 9 positions agree with TRBD2. The J segment lost 5 bases and the V segment lost 2 bases, leaving 7 bases of the junction unmatched. Germline CDR1 reads SGHRS; CDR2 reads YFSETQ. CDR3 length: 15 amino acids. The CDR3 DNA is TGCGCCAGCAGCTTTGGCGGGGGGGCTTTCGAGACCCAGTACTTC. Its translation is CASSFGGGAFETQYF.

The table lists this clone with a few counts. The J gene is TRBJ2-2, the V gene TRBV28; a weak D match, TRBD2 (6 bases). Trimming cost V 6 bases and J 5 bases, with 13 bases left between them. The CDR3 is made up of 14 amino acids. The germline CDR1 and CDR2 sequences are MDHEN and SYDVKM. The CDR3, as DNA: TGTGCCAGCAGCCCTATCCTAGCGACCGGGGAGCTGTTTTTT. Translating gives CASSPILATGELFF.

This rearrangement joins TRBV19 to TRBJ2-5; 8 bases fit TRBD2. The CDR3 is 14 residues long. CDR1 is LNHDA and CDR2 is SQIVND in the germline V gene (reference sequence). V lost 3 bases to trimming and J lost 7 bases; unmatched junction nucleotides: 7. The CDR3: CASSILGAGGTQYF. In DNA, the CDR3 is TGTGCCAGTAGTATTCTGGGGGCGGGGGGGACCCAGTACTTC.

CDR3 sequence (DNA): TGTGCCAGCAGCTTCAAACCTCAGGGGTTGACTGAAGCTTTCTTT. It specifies CASSFKPQGLTEAFF. The J gene is TRBJ1-1, the V gene TRBV9; tentatively, D is TRBD1 (6 bases). The CDR3 is 15 amino acids. Trimming left V 4 bases short and J 5 bases short, with 18 bases between. CDR1 and CDR2 (germline): SGDLS, YYNGEE.

The chain joins TRBV7-2 to TRBJ1-2; 8 bases match TRBD1. After removal of 2 bases from V and 5 bases from J, the junction contained 7 bases not matched to a gene. Per the germline V gene, CDR1 is SGHTA and CDR2 is FQGNSA. The CDR3 has 15 residues. The CDR3 loop reads CASSLKQGVGYGYTF. CDR3 DNA sequence: TGTGCCAGCAGCTTAAAACAGGGGGTAGGATATGGCTACACCTTC.

The chain joins TRBV9 to TRBJ2-5; a possible D gene is TRBD2 (6 bases). This CDR3 is built from 16 residues. In germline, CDR1 is SGDLS, CDR2 YYNGEE. V shed 4 bases and J shed 6 bases, with 22 bases lying between them. CDR3 nucleotide sequence: TGTGCCAGCAGCCCGGGGGACCGACCTGCGCCCAAGACCCAGTACTTC. Protein product: CASSPGDRPAPKTQYF.

The rearrangement uses TRBV19 and TRBJ1-2; no clear D gene. The CDR3 has 13 residues. V was cut by 7 bases and J by 4 bases, with 13 bases left in between. The germline V gene encodes CDR1 LNHDA and CDR2 SQIVND (reference sequence). The CDR3 DNA is TGTGCCAGTACGGAGAGTCTGGCCTATGGCTACACCTTC. This gives the protein CASTESLAYGYTF.

This chain links TRBV28 with TRBJ2-5; D is perhaps TRBD1 (5 bases). Trimming removed 6 bases at V and 5 bases at J, with 10 bases between. Germline CDR1 and CDR2: MDHEN and SYDVKM. The CDR3 runs to 12 residues. The CDR3 here is CASSQGLETQYF. The CDR3 DNA follows: TGTGCCAGCAGCCAGGGATTGGAGACCCAGTACTTC.

J is TRBJ2-5 and V is TRBV5-1; 10 nucleotides align to TRBD1. Germline assignment: CDR1 SGHRS and CDR2 YFSETQ. V lost 2 bases and J lost 3; bases outside the gene matches: 10. The CDR3 covers 17 residues. The CDR3 region is CASSLSPSGTGEETQYF. The CDR3 region has the DNA TGCGCCAGCAGCTTATCCCCGTCCGGGACAGGGGAAGAGACCCAGTACTTC.

The chain uses TRBV19 and TRBJ1-1; D may be TRBD1 (5 bases). Germline assignment: CDR1 LNHDA and CDR2 SQIVND (reference sequence). The CDR3 consists of 12 residues. The V end was cut by 5 bases, the J end by 4 bases, with 8 bases between. The CDR3: CASSGARTEAFF. In DNA form, the CDR3 reads TGTGCCAGTAGTGGGGCGCGCACTGAAGCTTTCTTT.

This clone was detected only once. The V call is TRBV28, the J call TRBJ1-1; 8 bases line up with TRBD1. Losses at the gene ends were 2 bases for V and 6 bases for J; bases not matched to a gene: 8. Germline-derived CDR1 and CDR2 are MDHEN and SYDVKM. The CDR3 length is 15 residues. CDR3 sequence: CASSLLGQGAPEAFF. Written as DNA, the CDR3 is TGTGCCAGCAGTTTACTGGGGCAGGGGGCCCCTGAAGCTTTCTTT. Full variable domain (remainder filled in from reference TRBV28 and TRBJ1-1): DVKVTQSSRYLVKRTGEKVFLECVQDMDHENMFWYRQDPGLGLRLIYFSYDVKMKEKGDIPEGYSVSREKKERFSLILESASTNQTSMYLCASSLLGQGAPEAFFGQGTRLTVV.

This clone was detected a few times. The chain is built from TRBV28 and TRBJ1-1, with a possible D match to TRBD1 (6 bases). V was trimmed by 1 base and J by 2 bases, leaving 11 bases between them. The CDR3 extends over 15 amino acids. The germline gives CDR1 MDHEN, CDR2 SYDVKM. CDR3 loop: CASSLLGRGNTEAFF. As DNA, the CDR3 is TGTGCCAGCAGTTTATTAGGCAGGGGAAACACTGAAGCTTTCTTT.

This clone was seen a handful of times. This chain links TRBV28 with TRBJ1-2; 8 bases align to TRBD1. CDR1 MDHEN and CDR2 SYDVKM come from the germline V gene. The V segment lost 10 bases and the J segment 4 bases; nucleotides outside the gene matches: 14. The CDR3 is made up of 15 amino acids. The CDR3: CATSPRTGRGYGYTF. In DNA form, the CDR3 reads TGTGCCACCAGCCCCCGGACAGGGAGGGGCTATGGCTACACCTTC.

The rearrangement links TRBV6-1 to TRBJ1-5, with a weak D call TRBD1 (5 bases). The CDR3 has 15 amino acids. Germline V lookup: CDR1 MNHNS, CDR2 SASEGT. V shed 0 bases and J shed 6 bases, with 12 bases lying between them. The CDR3 nucleotides are TGTGCCAGCAGTGAAGCTGGAGGGGCGGGTCAGCCCCAGCATTTT. This gives the protein CASSEAGGAGQPQHF.

The chain is built from TRBV7-2 and TRBJ1-2, with D unresolved. Looked up from germline, CDR1 is SGHTA and CDR2 is FQGNSA. Trimming cost V 5 bases and J 6 bases, with 13 bases left between them. The CDR3 extends over 13 amino acids. The CDR3 protein is CASSPTEDHGYTF. CDR3 in DNA: TGTGCCAGCAGCCCCACAGAAGACCATGGCTACACCTTC.

This sequence joins TRBV6-1 and TRBJ2-7; 11 bases align to TRBD2. The ends lost 6 bases at V and 5 bases at J; junction bases unmatched: 9. This CDR3 spans 15 amino acids. Germline V gene data show CDR1 as MNHNS and CDR2 as SASEGT. CDR3 residues: CASSPTSGSFHEQYF. CDR3 DNA sequence: TGTGCCAGCAGCCCTACTAGCGGGAGTTTCCACGAGCAGTACTTC.

This clone was observed once. The chain links TRBV21-1 to TRBJ2-7; no check of the table's D call, TRBD1, against the DNA was made. TRBV21-1 is tagged as a pseudogene. CDR3 size: 15 residues. CDR3 DNA sequence: TGTGCCAGCACCTTGGGACAGGGAGACTCCTACGAGCAGTACTTC. Amino acid sequence: CASTLGQGDSYEQYF.

The CDR3 DNA sequence: TGTGCCAGCAGCTTAACGGGGAGCGAGCAGTACTTC. Protein sequence: CASSLTGSEQYF. This chain links TRBV11-3 with TRBJ2-7, with D possibly matching TRBD2 (5 bases). Trimming cost V 2 bases and J 6 bases, with 8 bases left between them. The CDR3 has 12 amino acids. Germline lookup yields CDR1 SGHNT and CDR2 YENEEA.

J is TRBJ1-2 and V is TRBV5-1, with D uncertain. Trimming pared 0 bases from V and 3 bases from J, leaving 6 bases between. The CDR3 consists of 13 residues. Germline-derived CDR1 and CDR2 are SGHRS and YFSETQ. The CDR3 DNA sequence: TGCGCCAGCAGCTTGGACAGCCACTATGGCTACACCTTC. It yields the protein CASSLDSHYGYTF.

This clone is termed medium-sized. The J gene is TRBJ2-7, the V gene TRBV28; D is perhaps TRBD1 (6 bases). The CDR3 contains 14 residues. Germline CDR1 is MDHEN and CDR2 is SYDVKM. V was shortened by 6 bases and J by 4 bases, with 16 bases between the two germline ends. The CDR3 DNA reads TGTGCCAGCAGACCCCTGGACAGACCGTACGAGCAGTACTTC. Amino acids: CASRPLDRPYEQYF.

In its sample, this clone was seen a few times. The DNA is left out, because the CDR3 cannot be placed on it with certainty; the CDR3 is given as TCRdb lists it. Here the CDR3 reads CASILDGGTEAFF. The chain carries TRBV6-5 and TRBJ1-1. Per the germline V gene, CDR1 is MNHEY and CDR2 is SVGAGI. Both ends counted, the CDR3 spans 13 residues.

This clone was observed a few times. As DNA, the CDR3 is TGTGCCAGCAGCCGCGGGACTAGCGCTTTTAATGAGCAGTTCTTC. It codes for CASSRGTSAFNEQFF. The chain links TRBV5-6 to TRBJ2-1; the match to TRBD2 covers 10 bases. J lost 7 bases, V lost 4 bases, and 8 bases had no gene match. This CDR3 spans 15 amino acids. Per germline, CDR1 SGHDT and CDR2 YYEEEE.

The CDR3: CASSQVLRGEQFF. DNA for the CDR3: TGTGCCAGCAGCCAAGTCTTACGGGGGGAGCAGTTCTTC. The chain joins TRBV4-2 to TRBJ2-1; the D gene is possibly TRBD2 (6 bases). The V end lost 1 base, the J end lost 10 bases, and 11 bases lay between the germline ends. The CDR3 sequence is 13 residues long. CDR1 LGHNA and CDR2 YNFKEQ come from the germline V gene.

The rearrangement links TRBV5-4 to TRBJ2-2; D is ambiguous. Germline values: CDR1 SGHNT, CDR2 YYREEE (reference sequence). There are 14 residues in the CDR3. V was cut by 4 bases and J by 5 bases, with 12 bases left in between. The CDR3 nucleotides read TGTGCCAGCAGCACGCTAGGAAATACCGGGGAGCTGTTTTTT. Translating it yields CASSTLGNTGELFF.

The chain couples TRBV10-1 to TRBJ2-5; 9 positions match TRBD2. The germline V gene encodes CDR1 WNHNN and CDR2 SYGVQD (reference sequence). This CDR3 is built from 13 residues. V lost 9 bases and J lost 4; bases outside the gene matches: 6. In nucleotides, the CDR3 is TGCGCCAGTAATTCAGCGGGGGGAGAGACCCAGTACTTC. It yields the protein CASNSAGGETQYF.

The rearrangement joins TRBV28 to TRBJ2-7; 10 bases are a match to TRBD1. This CDR3 has 17 residues. CDR1 and CDR2 from the germline V gene are MDHEN and SYDVKM. The trim removed 2 bases at V and 5 bases at J, leaving 12 bases unmatched. The CDR3 bases are TGTGCCAGCAGTTTAAGGTTTAGGACAGGGGGTTACGACGAGCAGTACTTC. This translates into CASSLRFRTGGYDEQYF. The whole variable domain, filled in from reference TRBV28 and TRBJ2-7, reads DVKVTQSSRYLVKRTGEKVFLECVQDMDHENMFWYRQDPGLGLRLIYFSYDVKMKEKGDIPEGYSVSREKKERFSLILESASTNQTSMYLCASSLRFRTGGYDEQYFGPGTRLTVT.

The chain couples TRBV11-2 to TRBJ2-3; 12 bases map to TRBD2. CDR1 SGHAT and CDR2 FQNNGV come from the germline V gene. After removal of 4 bases from V and 1 base from J, the junction contained 12 bases not matched to a gene. CDR3 length: 19 amino acids. The CDR3 DNA reads as TGTGCCAGCAGCTCCGAGGTCCTAGCGGGAGGGTTGGGCACAGATACGCAGTATTTT. This encodes CASSSEVLAGGLGTDTQYF.

The V call is TRBV19, the J call TRBJ2-3; no clear D gene. The CDR3 loop spans 13 amino acids. Looked up from germline, CDR1 is LNHDA and CDR2 is SQIVND (reference sequence). V was trimmed by 3 bases and J by 0 bases, leaving 4 bases between them. CDR3 in DNA: TGTGCCAGTAGTATCGCGAGCACAGATACGCAGTATTTT. Its protein is CASSIASTDTQYF.

This clone was seen a few times. The chain carries TRBV9 and TRBJ2-3; 13 bases agree with TRBD2. The CDR3 sequence is 16 residues long. Trimming cost V 2 bases and J 3 bases; bases outside gene matches: 3. Germline V lookup: CDR1 SGDLS, CDR2 YYNGEE. CDR3 in amino acids: CASSVGLAGVTDTQYF. The CDR3, as DNA: TGTGCCAGCAGCGTCGGACTAGCGGGAGTGACAGATACGCAGTATTTT.

This clone was seen only once. This rearrangement joins TRBV28 to TRBJ2-7, with D possibly matching TRBD1 (5 bases). The CDR3 runs 12 residues. Germline V gives CDR1 MDHEN, CDR2 SYDVKM. The V gene lost 2 bases and the J gene lost 4 bases, with 6 bases spanning the gap. CDR3 bases: TGTGCCAGCAGTTTAAAGGGGTACGAGCAGTACTTC. Its protein product is CASSLKGYEQYF.

DNA of the CDR3: TGTGCCAGCTCACCGAGCCCAGGGGGCAGCAATCAGCCCCAGCATTTT. As protein: CASSPSPGGSNQPQHF. The chain combines TRBV18 with TRBJ1-5; 8 positions match TRBD1. V lost 3 bases and J lost 1; bases outside the gene matches: 5. The CDR3 totals 16 residues. Germline CDR1 KGHSH, CDR2 LQKENI.